This TCR beta chain appears in the sequencing data of a study of Tregs in tolerant kidney transplant recipients. Trimming removed 5 bases at V and 7 bases at J, with 14 bases between. The CDR3 extends over 13 amino acids. CDR1 and CDR2 (germline): SGHNT, YENEEA. Using immunoSEQ multiplex PCR, the repertoire was profiled, and TCRdb retains in-frame clones only, with some absent. The sample has over 50,000 clones; around 83% are singletons. The TCR originated in a human donor in good health. Sequenced: CD4+ T cells from blood. The V and J genes are TRBV11-3 and TRBJ1-2, with D maybe TRBD1 (5 bases). The CDR3 DNA is TGTGCCAGCAGCCCAAACGGGGCGCTTGGCTACACCTTC. Amino acids: CASSPNGALGYTF. The full variable domain, in which reference TRBV11-3 and TRBJ1-2 provide the parts outside the CDR3, is EAGVVQSPRYKIIEKKQPVAFWCNPISGHNTLYWYLQNLGQGPELLIRYENEEAVDDSQLPKDRFSAERLKGVDSTLKIQPAELGDSAVYLCASSPNGALGYTFGSGTRLTVV.